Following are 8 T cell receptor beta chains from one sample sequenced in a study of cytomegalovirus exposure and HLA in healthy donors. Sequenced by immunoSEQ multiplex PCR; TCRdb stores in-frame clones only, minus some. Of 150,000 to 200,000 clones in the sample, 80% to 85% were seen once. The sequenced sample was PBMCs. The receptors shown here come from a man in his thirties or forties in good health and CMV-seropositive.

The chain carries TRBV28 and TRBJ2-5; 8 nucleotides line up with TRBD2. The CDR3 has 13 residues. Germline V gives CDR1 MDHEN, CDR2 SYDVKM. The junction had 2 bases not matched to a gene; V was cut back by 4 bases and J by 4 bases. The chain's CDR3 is CASSSGGPETQYF. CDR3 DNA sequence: TGTGCCAGCAGTTCGGGAGGGCCAGAGACCCAGTACTTC.

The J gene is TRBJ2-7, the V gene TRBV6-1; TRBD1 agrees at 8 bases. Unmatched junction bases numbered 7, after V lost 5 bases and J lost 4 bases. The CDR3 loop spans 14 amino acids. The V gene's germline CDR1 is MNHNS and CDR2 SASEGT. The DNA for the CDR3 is TGTGCCAGCAGTCTGGACAGGGATTGGTACGAGCAGTACTTC. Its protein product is CASSLDRDWYEQYF.

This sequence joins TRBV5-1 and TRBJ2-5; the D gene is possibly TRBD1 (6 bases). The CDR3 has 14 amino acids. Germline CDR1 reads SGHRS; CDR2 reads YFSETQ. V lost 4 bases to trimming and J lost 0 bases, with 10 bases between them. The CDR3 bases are TGCGCCAGCAGCCGGGGACAAAACCAAGAGACCCAGTACTTC. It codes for CASSRGQNQETQYF.

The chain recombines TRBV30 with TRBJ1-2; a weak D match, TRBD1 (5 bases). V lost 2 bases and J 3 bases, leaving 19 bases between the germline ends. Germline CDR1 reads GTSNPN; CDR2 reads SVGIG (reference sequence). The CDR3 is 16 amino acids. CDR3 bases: TGTGCCTGGAGTTTACAGGAATTCGCTACCCACTATGGCTACACCTTC. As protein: CAWSLQEFATHYGYTF.

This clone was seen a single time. CDR3 bases: TGTGCCAGCAGCCCGGAGGGGGGGCTCGATCAGCCCCAGCATTTT. It specifies CASSPEGGLDQPQHF. The genes are TRBV5-6 and TRBJ1-5, with a tentative D call TRBD1 (6 bases). Trimming cost V 4 bases and J 5 bases, with 16 bases left between them. The V gene's germline CDR1 is SGHDT and CDR2 YYEEEE. There are 15 residues in the CDR3.

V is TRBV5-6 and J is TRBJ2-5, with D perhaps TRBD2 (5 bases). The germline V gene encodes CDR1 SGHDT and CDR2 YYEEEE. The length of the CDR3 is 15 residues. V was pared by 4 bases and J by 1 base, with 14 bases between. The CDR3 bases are TGTGCCAGCAGCGGGCAAAATGCGGGCCAAGAGACCCAGTACTTC. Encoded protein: CASSGQNAGQETQYF.

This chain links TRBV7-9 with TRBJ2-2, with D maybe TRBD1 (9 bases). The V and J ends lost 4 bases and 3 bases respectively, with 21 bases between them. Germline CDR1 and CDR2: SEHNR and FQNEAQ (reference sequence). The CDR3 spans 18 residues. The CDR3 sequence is CASSSPAGGQGDTGELFF. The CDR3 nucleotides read TGTGCCAGCAGCTCCCCGGCGGGGGGACAGGGCGACACCGGGGAGCTGTTTTTT.

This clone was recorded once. CDR3 DNA sequence: TGTGCCAGCAGCTTATCAGTGGGGAGCGGCACAGATACGCAGTATTTT. Amino acid sequence: CASSLSVGSGTDTQYF. The V and J genes are TRBV7-2 and TRBJ2-3; maybe TRBD2 (5 bases). Between the trimmed V and J ends, which lost 2 bases and 1 base, there was a span of 13 bases. The CDR3 totals 16 residues. Germline-derived CDR1 and CDR2 are SGHTA and FQGNSA. The whole variable domain, remainder taken from reference TRBV7-2 and TRBJ2-3, is GAGVSQSPSNKVTEKGKDVELRCDPISGHTALYWYRQSLGQGLEFLIYFQGNSAPDKSGLPSDRFSAERTGGSVSTLTIQRTQQEDSAVYLCASSLSVGSGTDTQYFGPGTRLTVL.